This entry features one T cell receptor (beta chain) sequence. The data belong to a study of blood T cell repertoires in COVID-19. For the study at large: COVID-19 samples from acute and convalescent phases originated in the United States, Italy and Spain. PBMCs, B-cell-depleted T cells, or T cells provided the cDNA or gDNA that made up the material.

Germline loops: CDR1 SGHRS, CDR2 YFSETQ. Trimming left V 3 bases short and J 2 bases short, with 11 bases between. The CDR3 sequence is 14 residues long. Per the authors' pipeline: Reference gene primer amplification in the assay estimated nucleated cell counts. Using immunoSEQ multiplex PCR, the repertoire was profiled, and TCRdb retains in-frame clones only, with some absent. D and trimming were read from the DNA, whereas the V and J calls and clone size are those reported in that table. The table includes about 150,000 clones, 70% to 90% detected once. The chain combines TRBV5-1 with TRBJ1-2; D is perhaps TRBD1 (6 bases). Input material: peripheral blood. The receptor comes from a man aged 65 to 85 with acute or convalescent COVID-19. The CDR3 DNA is TGCGCCAGCAGCTCGGGACACTCAAACTATGGCTACACCTTC. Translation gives CASSSGHSNYGYTF.